Presented here are 21 T cell receptor beta chains from one specimen sequenced in a study of siplizumab effects on memory and regulatory T cells. Some clones are missing from TCRdb's copy, which holds only in-frame ones; the method was immunoSEQ multiplex PCR. The table has tens of thousands of clones, approximately 93% seen once. Sequencing was performed on non-Treg CD4+ T cells sorted from blood. These receptors originate from a human donor in good health.

The V and J genes are TRBV11-3 and TRBJ2-6; D not resolved. Looked up from germline, CDR1 is SGHNT and CDR2 is YENEEA. V was trimmed by 5 bases and J by 0 bases, leaving 23 bases between them. The CDR3 is 20 residues long. This CDR3 is CASSQWAWTGLGSGANVLTF. Here the CDR3 DNA reads TGTGCCAGCAGCCAATGGGCTTGGACGGGCCTAGGCTCTGGGGCCAACGTCCTGACTTTC.

J is TRBJ2-5 and V is TRBV29-1, with TRBD2 as a possible D gene (5 bases). Trimming removed 4 bases from V and 2 bases from J, with 11 bases in between. CDR3 length: 13 amino acids. Germline values: CDR1 SQVTM, CDR2 ANQGSEA. The CDR3 is CSVGRTVQETQYF. For the CDR3, the DNA is TGCAGCGTTGGGAGGACGGTTCAAGAGACCCAGTACTTC. The variable domain in full, completed from reference TRBV29-1 and TRBJ2-5, reads SAVISQKPSRDICQRGTSLTIQCQVDSQVTMMFWYRQQPGQSLTLIATANQGSEATYESGFVIDKFPISRPNLTFSTLTVSNMSPEDSSIYLCSVGRTVQETQYFGPGTRLLVL.

The chain recombines TRBV6-1 with TRBJ2-7; D is uncertain. CDR1 and CDR2 (germline): MNHNS, SASEGT. The CDR3 is made up of 13 amino acids. V was shortened by 4 bases and J by 0 bases, with 7 bases between the two germline ends. The CDR3 nucleotides are TGTGCCAGCAGTGTTAACCTCTCCTACGAGCAGTACTTC. This gives the protein CASSVNLSYEQYF.

The chain carries TRBV19 and TRBJ1-2; no firm D call. CDR1 is LNHDA and CDR2 is SQIVND in the germline V gene (reference sequence). Trimming shortened V by 6 bases and J by 2 bases, and 10 bases separated the two germline ends. The CDR3 totals 13 residues. The DNA for the CDR3 is TGTGCCAGTAGCGCCCGGGTCAACTATGGCTACACCTTC. Encoded protein: CASSARVNYGYTF.

The chain uses TRBV25-1 and TRBJ1-2, with no clear D. Germline V CDR1 and CDR2: MGHDK, SYGVNS. Trimming cost V 2 bases and J 11 bases, with 12 bases left between them. The length of the CDR3 is 12 residues. DNA for the CDR3: TGTGCCAGCAGTGAAGGCAATAGGGCGTACACCTTC. Protein product: CASSEGNRAYTF.

This clone was seen a single time. V usage is TRBV6-5 and J usage is TRBJ2-1, with D uncertain. This CDR3 is built from 14 residues. Looked up from germline, CDR1 is MNHEY and CDR2 is SVGAGI. The V gene lost 0 bases and the J gene lost 4 bases, with 7 bases spanning the gap. CDR3 nucleotide sequence: TGTGCCAGCAGTTACTCGGACGGATACAATGAGCAGTTCTTC. This encodes CASSYSDGYNEQFF.

V and J are TRBV5-1 and TRBJ2-3; D is unclear. V was pared by 4 bases and J by 0 bases, with 15 bases between. CDR3 length equals 16 residues. Germline-derived CDR1 and CDR2 are SGHRS and YFSETQ. CDR3 sequence reads: CASSRGSVGSTDTQYF. DNA of the CDR3: TGCGCCAGCAGCCGTGGTTCAGTAGGTAGCACAGATACGCAGTATTTT.

The chain links TRBV30 to TRBJ2-5; D is unclear. Germline CDR1 and CDR2: GTSNPN and SVGIG (reference sequence). V lost 4 bases, J lost 5 bases, and 14 bases lay in between. The CDR3 totals 13 residues. This CDR3 reads CAWTNLGAETQYF. The CDR3 coding sequence is TGTGCCTGGACGAACCTGGGTGCCGAGACCCAGTACTTC.

The chain uses TRBV6-5 and TRBJ2-7; 10 positions match TRBD2. The V gene's germline CDR1 is MNHEY and CDR2 SVGAGI. The CDR3 is 14 amino acids. With 6 bases clipped from V and 6 bases from J, the junction kept 8 bases outside the gene matches. CDR3 in DNA: TGTGCCAGCAGCCTGGGACTAGCGTCACCCGAGCAGTACTTC. It translates to CASSLGLASPEQYF.

The DNA of the CDR3 is TGCGCCAGCAGCCCCGGGACTAGCGGTAACAATGAGCAGTTCTTC. It encodes CASSPGTSGNNEQFF. The V gene is TRBV5-1, the J gene TRBJ2-1, with TRBD2 matching over 11 bases. The CDR3 totals 15 residues. V trimming: 4 bases; J trimming: 5 bases; junction bases outside the gene matches: 5. CDR1 SGHRS and CDR2 YFSETQ come from the germline V gene.

The chain carries TRBV7-4 and TRBJ2-2; weak D call: TRBD2 (5 bases). There are 17 residues in the CDR3. In germline, CDR1 is SGHVT, CDR2 SQSDAQ. The germline V and J ends were trimmed by 3 bases and 5 bases, with 19 bases remaining between them. The CDR3 reads CASSFIGLGVGTGELFF. In DNA form, the CDR3 reads TGTGCCAGCAGCTTCATCGGGCTCGGGGTGGGGACCGGGGAGCTGTTTTTT.

Regarding this clone: Other DNA sequences in the sample encode the same CDR3. This chain connects TRBV5-1 to TRBJ1-2, with 7 bases fitting TRBD1. Germline V gene data show CDR1 as SGHRS and CDR2 as YFSETQ. This CDR3 has 15 amino acids. V lost 2 bases and J lost 0; bases outside the gene matches: 4. CDR3 region: CASSLAGTANYGYTF. CDR3 nucleotide sequence: TGCGCCAGCAGCTTAGCCGGGACAGCTAACTATGGCTACACCTTC.

The chain carries TRBV6-5 and TRBJ2-1; 9 positions agree with TRBD2. V lost 0 bases and J lost 7; bases outside the gene matches: 4. The CDR3 covers 15 residues. CDR1 MNHEY and CDR2 SVGAGI come from the germline V gene. CDR3 amino acids: CASSYSAGGQNEQFF. The CDR3 nucleotides are TGTGCCAGCAGTTACTCTGCGGGGGGGCAGAATGAGCAGTTCTTC.

The CDR3 nucleotides read TGTGCCAGCGGCCAGACCCGGTACGAGCAGTACTTC. Amino acids: CASGQTRYEQYF. The chain employs TRBV6-1 and TRBJ2-7; D call uncertain. Trimming removed 8 bases at V and 4 bases at J, with 12 bases between. CDR3 length: 12 amino acids. Germline CDR1 is MNHNS and CDR2 is SASEGT.

V usage is TRBV4-2 and J usage is TRBJ2-2, with 7 bases lining up with TRBD2. The germline V gene encodes CDR1 LGHNA and CDR2 YNFKEQ. The ends lost 1 base at V and 1 base at J; junction bases unmatched: 6. This CDR3 comprises 17 residues. Here the CDR3 reads CASSQAVSGWNTGELFF. CDR3 nucleotide sequence: TGTGCCAGCAGCCAAGCGGTTAGCGGGTGGAACACCGGGGAGCTGTTTTTT.

The gene calls are TRBV29-1 and TRBJ2-1, with D tentatively TRBD1 (6 bases). CDR3 length equals 12 residues. Germline CDR1 and CDR2: SQVTM and ANQGSEA. V lost 6 bases and J lost 6, with 12 bases in between. CDR3 loop: CSVAQGINEQFF. CDR3 DNA sequence: TGCAGCGTAGCACAGGGAATCAATGAGCAGTTCTTC.

V gene TRBV6-6 combines with J gene TRBJ1-2, with 7 bases that match TRBD1. V was clipped by 7 bases and J by 9 bases; unmatched bases: 17. CDR3 size: 15 residues. CDR1 is MNHNY, CDR2 SVGAGI, per germline (reference sequence). CDR3 nucleotide sequence: TGTGCCAGCACTGTGGGAGGGGGCGGGCAGAATCGCTACACCTTC. Translating gives CASTVGGGGQNRYTF.

In this sample, this clone turned up a few times. This sequence joins TRBV2 and TRBJ1-6; D gene uncertain. Germline assignment: CDR1 SNHLY and CDR2 FYNNEI. Trimming took off 7 bases at V and 10 bases at J, with 8 bases between the two ends. This CDR3 has 11 residues. The CDR3, as DNA: TGTGCCAGCACCGCGGGATCACCCCTCCACTTT. This codes for CASTAGSPLHF.

The V and J genes are TRBV7-9 and TRBJ2-5, with D possibly matching TRBD1 (5 bases). Between the trimmed V and J ends, which lost 1 base and 2 bases, there was a span of 17 bases. Germline V gene data show CDR1 as SEHNR and CDR2 as FQNEAQ (reference sequence). This CDR3 contains 17 residues. CDR3 loop: CASSLGLVRVPQETQYF. CDR3 in DNA: TGTGCCAGCAGCTTAGGATTGGTCAGGGTCCCTCAAGAGACCCAGTACTTC. The variable domain in full, with the rest retrieved from reference TRBV7-9 and TRBJ2-5, is DTGVSQNPRHKITKRGQNVTFRCDPISEHNRLYWYRQTLGQGPEFLTYFQNEAQLEKSRLLSDRFSAERPKGSFSTLEIQRTEQGDSAMYLCASSLGLVRVPQETQYFGPGTRLLVL.

V gene TRBV7-2 combines with J gene TRBJ2-2; D call uncertain. Trimming took 6 bases from V and 0 from J, leaving 2 bases between them. The germline gives CDR1 SGHTA, CDR2 FQGNSA. CDR3 size: 12 residues. As DNA, the CDR3 is TGTGCCAGCAGGGCGAACACCGGGGAGCTGTTTTTT. Translated: CASRANTGELFF.

The chain couples TRBV11-3 to TRBJ2-1; 8 bases are shared with TRBD2. The CDR3 sequence is 15 residues long. Germline trimming cut 1 base from V and 6 bases from J; bases unmatched to any gene: 5. The germline V gene has CDR1 SGHNT and CDR2 YENEEA. This CDR3 is CASSLAGGLLNEQFF. In nucleotides, the CDR3 is TGTGCCAGCAGCTTAGCGGGGGGGCTTCTCAATGAGCAGTTCTTC.